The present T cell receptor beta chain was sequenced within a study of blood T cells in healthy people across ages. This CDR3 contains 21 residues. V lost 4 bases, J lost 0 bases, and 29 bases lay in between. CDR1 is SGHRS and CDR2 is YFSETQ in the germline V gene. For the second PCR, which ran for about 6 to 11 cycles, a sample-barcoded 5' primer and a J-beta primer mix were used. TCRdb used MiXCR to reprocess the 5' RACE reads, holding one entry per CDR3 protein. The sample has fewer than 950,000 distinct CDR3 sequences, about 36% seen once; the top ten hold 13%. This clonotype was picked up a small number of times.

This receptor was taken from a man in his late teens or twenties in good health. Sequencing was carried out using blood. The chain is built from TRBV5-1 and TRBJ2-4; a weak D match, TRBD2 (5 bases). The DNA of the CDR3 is TGCGCCAGCAGCACTCGGGCCAACCAACGGGATGATGAAATAGCCAAAAACATTCAGTACTTC. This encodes CASSTRANQRDDEIAKNIQYF.